Listed here is a single TCR beta chain. The CDR3 extends 3 residues past the end of the read, so its final part is completed from the germline J gene. The sample comes from a study of T cells in women clearing cervical HPV infection. Some clones are missing from TCRdb's copy, which holds only in-frame ones; the method was immunoSEQ multiplex PCR. This sample carries under 50,000 clones, with around 4.5% going to the ten biggest clones. This CDR3 region has 14 residues. V was clipped by 3 bases and J by 3 bases; unmatched bases: 4. Germline lookup yields CDR1 SGHRS and CDR2 YFSETQ. The TCR was taken from a woman between 18 and 69 years old with a cervical HPV16 infection that either progressed to CIN3+ or cleared (not recorded which). This chain links TRBV5-1 with TRBJ2-3, with 7 bases identical to TRBD1. Sequencing was carried out using blood buffy coat. CDR3 DNA, as far as it was read: TGCGCCAGCAGCTCAGGGACAGATACAGATACG. Its translation: CASSSGTDTDT. The CDR3 in its entirety is CASSSGTDTDTQYF.